The next 15 T cell receptor beta chains were all read from a single sample in a study of blood T cell repertoires in COVID-19. Data came from immunoSEQ multiplex PCR; TCRdb stores just in-frame clones and leaves some out. The profile shows about 150,000 clones, about 91% of them singletons. The sequenced sample consisted of peripheral blood. These receptors were obtained from a woman aged 45 to 65 with acute or convalescent COVID-19.

This clone was observed a single time. The chain recombines TRBV5-1 with TRBJ2-3; 9 nucleotides line up with TRBD2. The CDR3 contains 15 residues. V lost 5 bases and J lost 5; bases outside the gene matches: 9. Germline assignment: CDR1 SGHRS and CDR2 YFSETQ. The CDR3 here is CASSSLAGEGDTQYF. The CDR3 DNA reads as TGCGCCAGCAGTTCCTTAGCGGGGGAGGGAGATACGCAGTATTTT.

The chain combines TRBV7-2 with TRBJ2-7; D perhaps matches TRBD2 (7 bases). The CDR3 extends over 15 amino acids. Looked up from germline, CDR1 is SGHTA and CDR2 is FQGNSA. Trimming left V 0 bases short and J 5 bases short, with 14 bases between. CDR3 in amino acids: CASSLAGGGQNEQYF. CDR3 coding DNA: TGTGCCAGCAGCTTAGCAGGGGGGGGCCAGAACGAGCAGTACTTC.

The genes are TRBV7-6 and TRBJ2-7; 8 nucleotides align to TRBD1. In germline, CDR1 is SGHVS, CDR2 FNYEAQ. The CDR3 extends over 14 amino acids. The junction had 7 bases not matched to a gene; V was cut back by 3 bases and J by 6 bases. The chain's CDR3 is CASSFRDRSVEQYF. The CDR3 nucleotides are TGTGCCAGCAGCTTCCGGGACAGGTCGGTCGAGCAGTACTTC.

The chain recombines TRBV19 with TRBJ1-1; tentatively, D is TRBD1 (5 bases). Per the germline V gene, CDR1 is LNHDA and CDR2 is SQIVND (reference sequence). This CDR3 region has 13 residues. Between the trimmed V and J ends, which lost 5 bases and 4 bases, there was a span of 11 bases. This CDR3 reads CASSVDRGTEAFF. CDR3 sequence (DNA): TGTGCCAGTAGTGTTGACAGAGGCACTGAAGCTTTCTTT.

The V gene is TRBV9, the J gene TRBJ1-2, with a tentative D call TRBD1 (6 bases). CDR1 and CDR2 from the germline V gene are SGDLS and YYNGEE. With 4 bases removed from V and 3 bases from J, the gap between germline ends came to 16 bases. The CDR3 is made up of 15 amino acids. CDR3 region: CASSYRGRTDYGYTF. CDR3 coding DNA: TGTGCCAGCAGCTATAGAGGAAGGACAGACTATGGCTACACCTTC.

The table lists this clone with a few counts. The chain links TRBV27 to TRBJ1-6, with 7 bases aligning to TRBD1. Germline lookup yields CDR1 MNHEY and CDR2 SMNVEV (reference sequence). This CDR3 has 12 residues. The V gene end was trimmed by 8 bases and the J gene end by 9 bases; junction bases not matched to a gene: 4. The CDR3 protein is CASWDSFSPLHF. CDR3 sequence (DNA): TGTGCCAGCTGGGACAGCTTTTCACCCCTCCACTTT.

J is TRBJ2-1 and V is TRBV4-1, with 10 bases that match TRBD1. Germline trimming cut 6 bases from V and 6 bases from J; bases unmatched to any gene: 8. Germline V gene sequence: CDR1 MGHRA, CDR2 YSYEKL. The CDR3 runs to 15 residues. CDR3 coding DNA: TGCGCCAGCAGTAGCCCGGGACAGGGGATCAATGAGCAGTTCTTC. It specifies CASSSPGQGINEQFF.

The rearrangement uses TRBV18 and TRBJ1-1, with 8 nucleotides matching TRBD1. Germline CDR1 is KGHSH and CDR2 is LQKENI. V lost 6 bases to trimming and J lost 3 bases; unmatched junction nucleotides: 3. This CDR3 is 13 amino acids long. The CDR3 DNA reads TGTGCCAGCTCGACGGACAGGGACACTGAAGCTTTCTTT. This sequence encodes CASSTDRDTEAFF.

V and J are TRBV27 and TRBJ2-7; no reliable D call. CDR1 and CDR2 from the germline V gene are MNHEY and SMNVEV (reference sequence). The V gene lost 2 bases and the J gene lost 2 bases, with 7 bases spanning the gap. CDR3 length equals 13 residues. CDR3 bases: TGTGCCAGCAGTTTAAACCGAGCCTACGAGCAGTACTTC. This translates into CASSLNRAYEQYF.

This chain uses TRBV7-3 with TRBJ1-1; a possible D gene is TRBD1 (5 bases). Trimming shortened V by 1 base and J by 1 base, and 16 bases separated the two germline ends. The CDR3 has 17 residues. CDR1 is SGHTA, CDR2 FQGTGA, per germline. CDR3 residues: CASSLKEWGQSNTEAFF. The CDR3 coding sequence is TGTGCCAGCAGCTTAAAGGAGTGGGGCCAGTCGAACACTGAAGCTTTCTTT.

This chain uses TRBV5-1 with TRBJ2-1; 9 nucleotides match TRBD1. CDR1 SGHRS and CDR2 YFSETQ come from the germline V gene. J lost 14 bases, V lost 0 bases, and 15 bases had no gene match. This CDR3 has 16 amino acids. As DNA, the CDR3 is TGCGCCAGCAGCTTGGCCGGGGCACAGACAGGGGGAAAGGAGTTCTTC. Amino acid sequence: CASSLAGAQTGGKEFF.

The chain has TRBV9 and TRBJ2-7; a possible D gene is TRBD2 (5 bases). CDR1 SGDLS and CDR2 YYNGEE come from the germline V gene. The CDR3 extends over 14 amino acids. Trimming removed 0 bases from V and 7 bases from J, with 14 bases in between. Here the CDR3 DNA reads TGTGCCAGCAGCGTAGCTCCTCGCTCGGGGGAGCAGTACTTC. Protein sequence: CASSVAPRSGEQYF.

This chain connects TRBV10-1 to TRBJ1-1, with D perhaps TRBD1 (6 bases). V was shortened by 10 bases and J by 5 bases, with 17 bases between the two germline ends. From germline, CDR1 is WNHNN and CDR2 SYGVQD (reference sequence). The CDR3 extends over 13 amino acids. CDR3 amino acids: CATQGSEGTEAFF. The DNA of the CDR3 is TGCGCCACCCAGGGGTCCGAGGGGACTGAAGCTTTCTTT.

The gene calls are TRBV6-6 and TRBJ2-7; 9 nucleotides line up with TRBD1. Germline V gives CDR1 MNHNY, CDR2 SVGAGI (reference sequence). The CDR3 totals 15 residues. V shed 2 bases, J shed 2 bases, and the junction held 4 bases outside the gene matches. The CDR3 nucleotides are TGTGCCAGCAGTTACCCCGGGACAGGGACCTACGAGCAGTACTTC. This translates into CASSYPGTGTYEQYF.

The chain is built from TRBV7-3 and TRBJ1-2, with 8 bases fitting TRBD1. The CDR3 is 13 residues long. With 3 bases clipped from V and 7 bases from J, the junction kept 4 bases outside the gene matches. The germline gives CDR1 SGHTA, CDR2 FQGTGA. This chain's CDR3 is CASSLDREGGYTF. In nucleotides, the CDR3 is TGTGCCAGCAGCTTGGACAGGGAAGGTGGCTACACCTTC.